This record concerns one T cell receptor (beta chain) sequence. Its target is unknown. This entry belongs to a study of cytomegalovirus exposure and HLA in healthy donors. Study-level results: In vitro assays verified that a few CMV-associated chains recognized CMV antigens specifically. Listed as cytomegalovirus-associated were 150 to 200 TCR beta chains. Cytomegalovirus status was reportedly diagnosed by the classifier with high sensitivity and specificity. Generally TCR sequences proved uncommon, though certain public TCRs appeared in numerous donors.

V lost 5 bases and J lost 5, with 15 bases in between. This CDR3 spans 14 amino acids. Germline values: CDR1 MNHEY, CDR2 SVGAGI. Using immunoSEQ multiplex PCR, the repertoire was profiled, and TCRdb retains in-frame clones only, with some absent. The sample carries 90,000 to 150,000 clones, around 85% recorded once. This chain joins TRBV6-5 and TRBJ1-1, with TRBD1 as a possible D gene (5 bases). Sequenced material: PBMCs. The source of this sequence is a woman aged 30 to 39 in good health and CMV-seronegative. The CDR3 region is CASSHADRQTEAFF. The CDR3 nucleotides read TGTGCCAGCAGTCACGCCGACAGACAGACTGAAGCTTTCTTT.